This is a list of T cell receptor beta chains from one sample in a study of control samples from healthy donors and cancer patients. The assay was immunoSEQ multiplex PCR, and TCRdb's table has in-frame clones only and misses some. The sample lists about 100,000 clones, around 89% occurring once. Specimen: blood. The receptors stem from a man aged 30-40 years in good health. CDR3s include the opening cysteine and the closing phenylalanine or tryptophan. Expanded clones are given a class, and other clones once, few, many or no size at all.

CDR3 protein: CASSEFEVLSSYNEQFF
clone size: -
J gene: TRBJ2-1
V gene: TRBV25-1

CDR3 protein: CASSFRGQGGNEQFF
clone size: -
J gene: TRBJ2-1
V gene: TRBV13

CDR3 protein: CASSDRGTGALVALHF
clone size: -
J gene: TRBJ1-6
V gene: TRBV28

CDR3 protein: CSEPSPGSAKNIQYF
clone size: -
J gene: TRBJ2-4
V gene: TRBV29-1

CDR3 protein: CASSEKTGTSEAFF
clone size: -
J gene: TRBJ1-1
V gene: TRBV25-1

CDR3 protein: CASTKKGLALNEQFF
clone size: once
J gene: TRBJ2-1
V gene: TRBV25-1

CDR3 protein: CASSRTLDRLNGELFF
clone size: -
J gene: TRBJ2-2
V gene: TRBV6-2/TRBV6-3

CDR3 protein: CASSSDRLNTGELFF
clone size: -
J gene: TRBJ2-2
V gene: TRBV9

CDR3 protein: CASSQTGVDSPLHF
clone size: -
J gene: TRBJ1-6
V gene: TRBV18

CDR3 protein: CASSLLPGTDTQYF
clone size: once
J gene: TRBJ2-3
V gene: TRBV6-6

CDR3 protein: CAIRGADTEAFF
clone size: once
J gene: TRBJ1-1
V gene: TRBV6-5

CDR3 protein: CASTPGSSGNTIYF
clone size: -
J gene: TRBJ1-3
V gene: TRBV6-4

CDR3 protein: CASSLGGIGYTF
clone size: -
J gene: TRBJ1-2
V gene: TRBV5-1

CDR3 protein: CARSHGGGPKGDIQYF
clone size: -
J gene: TRBJ2-4
V gene: TRBV3-1/TRBV3-2

CDR3 protein: CASRLLAGGETQYF
clone size: -
J gene: TRBJ2-5
V gene: TRBV10-2

CDR3 protein: CASSLTHRERNEKLFF
clone size: once
J gene: TRBJ1-4
V gene: TRBV18

CDR3 protein: CASSFVAGRGETQYF
clone size: -
J gene: TRBJ2-5
V gene: TRBV7-9

CDR3 protein: CASSYSITSIQPQHF
clone size: -
J gene: TRBJ1-5
V gene: TRBV6-5

CDR3 protein: CASSKGASSSYNEQFF
clone size: -
J gene: TRBJ2-1
V gene: TRBV7-8

CDR3 protein: CASSEPGTGSNEQFF
clone size: -
J gene: TRBJ2-1
V gene: TRBV6-1

CDR3 protein: CASSLDRTSGANVLTF
clone size: -
J gene: TRBJ2-6
V gene: TRBV11-2

CDR3 protein: CASSLGVASVYNEQFF
clone size: -
J gene: TRBJ2-1
V gene: TRBV7-9

CDR3 protein: CASSSLLSRGREGSSYNEQFF
clone size: -
J gene: TRBJ2-1
V gene: TRBV7-8

CDR3 protein: CASSPRTDRELFF
clone size: -
J gene: TRBJ2-2
V gene: TRBV3-1/TRBV3-2

CDR3 protein: CASSFTRGLSGEQYF
clone size: once
J gene: TRBJ2-7
V gene: TRBV28

CDR3 protein: CAWRIWGNTEAFF
clone size: -
J gene: TRBJ1-1
V gene: TRBV30

CDR3 protein: CASSEAGASGGETQYF
clone size: -
J gene: TRBJ2-5
V gene: TRBV2

CDR3 protein: CASSASEGYSNQPQHF
clone size: -
J gene: TRBJ1-5
V gene: TRBV7-8

CDR3 protein: CAWVLGTEAFF
clone size: -
J gene: TRBJ1-1
V gene: TRBV30

CDR3 protein: CASSLAPGSSYNEQFF
clone size: once
J gene: TRBJ2-1
V gene: TRBV5-1

CDR3 protein: CASSPQLYNSPLHF
clone size: -
J gene: TRBJ1-6
V gene: TRBV18

CDR3 protein: CASRTGLAAPEYF
clone size: -
J gene: TRBJ2-3
V gene: TRBV5-5

CDR3 protein: CASSTRLARNEQFF
clone size: -
J gene: TRBJ2-1
V gene: TRBV11-2

CDR3 protein: CASSYPDRPILFF
clone size: -
J gene: TRBJ1-4
V gene: TRBV6-6

CDR3 protein: CASSLSTSGNFYEQYF
clone size: -
J gene: TRBJ2-7
V gene: TRBV19

CDR3 protein: CASIPTSGFGSGYTF
clone size: -
J gene: TRBJ1-2
V gene: TRBV2

CDR3 protein: CASIPQGAGVAFF
clone size: -
J gene: TRBJ1-1
V gene: TRBV6-5

CDR3 protein: CARAGTGGGGYTF
clone size: -
J gene: TRBJ1-2
V gene: TRBV6-5